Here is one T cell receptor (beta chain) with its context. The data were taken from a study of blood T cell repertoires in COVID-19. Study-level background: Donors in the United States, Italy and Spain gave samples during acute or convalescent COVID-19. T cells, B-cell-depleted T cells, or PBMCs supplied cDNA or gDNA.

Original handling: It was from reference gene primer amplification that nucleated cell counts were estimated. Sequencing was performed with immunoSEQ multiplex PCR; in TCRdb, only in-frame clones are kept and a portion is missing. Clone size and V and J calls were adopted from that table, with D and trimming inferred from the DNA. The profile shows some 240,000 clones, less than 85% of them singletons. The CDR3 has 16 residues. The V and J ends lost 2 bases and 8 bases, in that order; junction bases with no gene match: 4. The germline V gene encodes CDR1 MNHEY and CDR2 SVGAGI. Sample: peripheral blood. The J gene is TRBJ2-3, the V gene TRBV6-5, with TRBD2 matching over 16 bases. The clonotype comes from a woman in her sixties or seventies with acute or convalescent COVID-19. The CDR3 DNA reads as TGTGCCAGCAGTTACGGTGGGACTAGCGGGGGGGGTACGCAGTATTTT. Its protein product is CASSYGGTSGGGTQYF.